These 18 T cell receptor beta chains were sequenced from one sample in a study of blood T cell repertoires in COVID-19. TCRdb keeps only in-frame clones here, not all; method: immunoSEQ multiplex PCR. The sample holds roughly 300,000 clones; 70% to 90% are singletons and the top ten take approximately 8.5%. Material for sequencing was peripheral blood. These receptors were taken from a man aged 18 to 35 with active or convalescent COVID-19.

This chain joins TRBV7-9 and TRBJ2-1, with 12 bases fitting TRBD2. J was trimmed by 6 bases and V by 5 bases; bases with no gene match: 8. In germline, CDR1 is SEHNR, CDR2 FQNEAQ (reference sequence). This CDR3 comprises 16 residues. The CDR3 is CASSNLAGGLGNEQFF. Here the CDR3 DNA reads TGTGCCAGCAGCAACCTAGCGGGGGGGCTGGGCAATGAGCAGTTCTTC.

This sequence joins TRBV4-3 and TRBJ1-2, with TRBD1 as a possible D gene (5 bases). The CDR3 loop spans 16 amino acids. Germline V lookup: CDR1 LGHNA, CDR2 YSLEER. Trimming shortened V by 4 bases and J by 0 bases, and 15 bases separated the two germline ends. The CDR3 coding sequence is TGCGCCAGCAGCCTTTGGGAAGGGGTCCCTAACTATGGCTACACCTTC. This gives the protein CASSLWEGVPNYGYTF.

This clone came up once. CDR3 bases: TGTGCCAGCAGCTTAGCGCGGGGGGGACCAGATACGCAGTATTTT. It is translated as CASSLARGGPDTQYF. The chain joins TRBV7-2 to TRBJ2-3, with TRBD2 identical over 9 bases. This CDR3 region has 15 residues. The V segment lost 0 bases and the J segment 4 bases; nucleotides outside the gene matches: 2. Germline V gene sequence: CDR1 SGHTA, CDR2 FQGNSA.

This chain joins TRBV5-1 and TRBJ1-3; tentative D call: TRBD1 (6 bases). This CDR3 is built from 14 residues. Trimming shortened V by 4 bases and J by 5 bases, and 13 bases separated the two germline ends. Germline CDR1 SGHRS, CDR2 YFSETQ. DNA of the CDR3: TGCGCCAGCAGCACATCGGACAGCCGAAACACCATATATTTT. It yields the protein CASSTSDSRNTIYF.

The genes are TRBV21-1 and TRBJ1-3; the D segment call TRBD1 is taken from the table without a DNA check. TRBV21-1 is noted as a pseudogene. This CDR3 region has 17 residues. CDR3 protein: CASSNSPTDHSGNTIYF. DNA for the CDR3: TGTGCCAGCAGCAATAGTCCAACAGACCACTCTGGAAACACCATATATTTT.

The CDR3 reads CSVVLELNTEAFF. The CDR3, as DNA: TGCAGCGTTGTACTAGAACTGAACACTGAAGCTTTCTTT. The rearrangement joins TRBV29-1 to TRBJ1-1; D gene ambiguous. V was clipped by 4 bases and J by 0 bases, with 9 bases between them. The germline gives CDR1 SQVTM, CDR2 ANQGSEA. The CDR3 is 13 residues long.

This rearrangement joins TRBV29-1 to TRBJ1-1; D not resolved. The length of the CDR3 is 12 residues. Trimming shortened V by 4 bases and J by 6 bases, and 12 bases separated the two germline ends. The germline CDR1 and CDR2 sequences are SQVTM and ANQGSEA. CDR3 sequence: CSVGSPRAEAFF. DNA of the CDR3: TGCAGCGTTGGATCCCCGCGGGCTGAAGCTTTCTTT.

The rearrangement links TRBV4-3 to TRBJ1-3; perhaps TRBD1 as D (6 bases). CDR1 is LGHNA, CDR2 YSLEER, per germline. This CDR3 is 15 amino acids long. V lost 1 base and J 2 bases, leaving 9 bases between the germline ends. In DNA form, the CDR3 reads TGCGCCAGCAGCCAAGGCAGGGGTCCTGGAAACACCATATATTTT. This translates into CASSQGRGPGNTIYF.

The chain recombines TRBV6-1 with TRBJ2-7; no firm D call. Trimming stripped 3 bases from V and 4 bases from J, with 13 bases between. Germline V gene sequence: CDR1 MNHNS, CDR2 SASEGT. This CDR3 region has 14 residues. The CDR3 protein is CASSDGVGGYEQYF. Written as DNA, the CDR3 is TGTGCCAGCAGTGACGGAGTTGGCGGTTACGAGCAGTACTTC.

V usage is TRBV6-1 and J usage is TRBJ1-1, with 8 nucleotides matching TRBD1. The junction had 6 bases not matched to a gene; V was cut back by 2 bases and J by 4 bases. Looked up from germline, CDR1 is MNHNS and CDR2 is SASEGT. This CDR3 region has 15 residues. In nucleotides, the CDR3 is TGTGCCAGCAGTGAAAGCACAGGGGGAATCACTGAAGCTTTCTTT. Translation gives CASSESTGGITEAFF.

This sequence joins TRBV12-3 or TRBV12-4 and TRBJ2-1; no reliable D call. Trimming pared 3 bases from V and 3 bases from J, leaving 6 bases between. The CDR3 is 13 amino acids. The CDR3 reads CASSLVSYNEQFF. DNA of the CDR3: TGTGCCAGCAGTTTGGTCAGCTACAATGAGCAGTTCTTC.

With regard to this clone: Other DNA sequences of this sample code for an identical CDR3. This chain joins TRBV18 and TRBJ2-3; 11 nucleotides align to TRBD1. The germline gives CDR1 KGHSH, CDR2 LQKENI. With 3 bases clipped from V and 3 bases from J, the junction kept 2 bases outside the gene matches. The CDR3 covers 15 residues. CDR3: CASSPGQGATDTQYF. The CDR3 DNA follows: TGTGCCAGCTCACCCGGACAGGGGGCGACAGATACGCAGTATTTT.

The chain employs TRBV5-1 and TRBJ1-4; perhaps TRBD1 as D (6 bases). The ends were cut back, 1 base at V and 7 bases at J, with 17 bases in the middle. This CDR3 comprises 16 residues. Looked up from germline, CDR1 is SGHRS and CDR2 is YFSETQ. The CDR3 DNA follows: TGCGCCAGCAGCTTGAGTAGGGGGGGCGCTTCTGAAAAACTGTTTTTT. Protein: CASSLSRGGASEKLFF.

This chain joins TRBV6-2 or TRBV6-3 and TRBJ1-5, with D maybe TRBD1 (6 bases). V shed 5 bases and J shed 2 bases, with 13 bases lying between them. The CDR3 totals 15 residues. CDR1 and CDR2 from the germline V gene are MNHEY and SVGEGT. CDR3 bases: TGTGCCAGCAGTGCTTCAGGGGTGGGCAATCAGCCCCAGCATTTT. Translating gives CASSASGVGNQPQHF.

CDR3 sequence reads: CASSLPMGLAKNIQYF. CDR3 sequence (DNA): TGTGCCAGCAGCTTACCAATGGGGCTAGCCAAAAACATTCAGTACTTC. The chain uses TRBV7-2 and TRBJ2-4, with TRBD1 as a possible D gene (5 bases). V lost 2 bases and J lost 0, with 11 bases in between. Germline assignment: CDR1 SGHTA and CDR2 FQGNSA. The CDR3 is 16 amino acids.

CDR3: CASSPDRGFRGTEAFF. CDR3 nucleotide sequence: TGCGCCAGCAGCCCGGACAGGGGATTTAGAGGGACTGAAGCTTTCTTT. The chain couples TRBV5-1 to TRBJ1-1, with 9 bases that match TRBD1. CDR3 size: 16 residues. Trimming cost V 4 bases and J 5 bases; bases outside gene matches: 12. Germline V gene sequence: CDR1 SGHRS, CDR2 YFSETQ.

V gene TRBV7-9 combines with J gene TRBJ2-1; D unclear. The CDR3 length is 15 residues. CDR1 and CDR2 (germline): SEHNR, FQNEAQ (reference sequence). Between the trimmed V and J ends, which lost 2 bases and 1 base, there was a span of 9 bases. The CDR3 reads CASSLNRLSYNEQFF. The CDR3 DNA sequence: TGTGCCAGCAGCTTAAATCGGTTATCCTACAATGAGCAGTTCTTC.

The chain joins TRBV9 to TRBJ1-3; 7 bases agree with TRBD1. V shed 3 bases and J 0 bases; nucleotides not matched to a gene: 18. Germline V gene data show CDR1 as SGDLS and CDR2 as YYNGEE. The CDR3 has 20 residues. The CDR3 DNA sequence: TGTGCCAGCAGCGAAAGGAAGGAGGATGGGACAGCGTACTCTGGAAACACCATATATTTT. Translating it yields CASSERKEDGTAYSGNTIYF. The variable domain in full, completed from reference TRBV9 and TRBJ1-3, reads DSGVTQTPKHLITATGQRVTLRCSPRSGDLSVYWYQQSLDQGLQFLIQYYNGEERAKGNILERFSAQQFPDLHSELNLSSLELGDSALYFCASSERKEDGTAYSGNTIYFGEGSWLTVV.